This T cell receptor beta chain was identified in a study of human T cells and chemical hapten exposure. Study-level points and caveats: Once DPC sensitization occurred, TCRs above 1 in 1000 frequency showed no change.

CDR1 is SGHRS, CDR2 YFSETQ, per germline. The CDR3 sequence is 14 residues long. Trimming stripped 2 bases from V and 2 bases from J, with 10 bases between. Unique molecular identifiers were attached to individual cDNA molecules during library preparation. TCRdb redid the calling of the 5' RACE reads with MiXCR, one entry per CDR3 protein. The sample records more than 140,000 distinct CDR3 sequences, roughly 4% being singletons. Unseparated into fractions, whole blood served as the source from which total RNA was extracted. The table lists this clonotype with many counts. The antigen is not known. V is TRBV5-1 and J is TRBJ2-5; D is unclear. This clonotype originated in a female donor in good health. The CDR3 loop reads CASSFYSQQETQYF. CDR3 bases: TGCGCCAGCAGCTTTTACAGCCAGCAAGAGACCCAGTACTTC.